The 11 T cell receptor beta chains reported below all come from one sample, sequenced in a study of shared clonotypes between healthy human individuals. Method: immunoSEQ multiplex PCR; TCRdb's copy keeps in-frame clones and lacks some. The sample lists hundreds of thousands of clones, more than 60% occurring once. Sequenced sample: memory CD4+ T cells sorted from blood. Subset: CD45RA-negative fraction. Every receptor here comes from a man aged 25 to 40 in good health.

The DNA of the CDR3 is TGTGCCAGCAGTTTATACGGGATTTCCAATGAGCAGTTCTTC. Translating gives CASSLYGISNEQFF. J is TRBJ2-1 and V is TRBV28; the D gene is possibly TRBD2 (5 bases). Germline-derived CDR1 and CDR2 are MDHEN and SYDVKM. There are 14 residues in the CDR3. Deletions cut 1 base from V and 6 bases from J, with 10 bases between.

As for this clone: The same CDR3 also results from other DNA sequences found in this sample. The chain employs TRBV9 and TRBJ1-1, with TRBD1 as a possible D gene (5 bases). There are 12 residues in the CDR3. Germline V gene lookup returns CDR1 SGDLS and CDR2 YYNGEE. Trimming stripped 0 bases from V and 8 bases from J, with 8 bases between. The CDR3 bases are TGTGCCAGCAGCGTAGGAGGGGACGAAGCTTTCTTT. It encodes CASSVGGDEAFF. The whole variable domain, remainder taken from reference TRBV9 and TRBJ1-1, is DSGVTQTPKHLITATGQRVTLRCSPRSGDLSVYWYQQSLDQGLQFLIQYYNGEERAKGNILERFSAQQFPDLHSELNLSSLELGDSALYFCASSVGGDEAFFGQGTRLTVV.

This clone appeared a single time. V gene TRBV13 combines with J gene TRBJ2-1; 9 positions agree with TRBD1. From germline, CDR1 is PRHDT and CDR2 FYEKMQ (reference sequence). The CDR3 runs 14 residues. Trimming removed 3 bases from V and 12 bases from J; junction bases left unmatched: 9. The CDR3 reads CASSFVTGGQGQFF. CDR3 DNA sequence: TGTGCCAGCAGCTTCGTGACAGGGGGACAAGGGCAGTTCTTC.

The chain recombines TRBV18 with TRBJ2-1; D not certain. This CDR3 region has 15 residues. Germline V lookup: CDR1 KGHSH, CDR2 LQKENI. The ends were cut back, 6 bases at V and 0 bases at J, with 12 bases in the middle. CDR3 DNA: TGTGCCAGCTCCCCGAGAGAGAGCTCCTACAATGAGCAGTTCTTC. It translates to CASSPRESSYNEQFF. Full variable domain (missing parts from reference TRBV18 and TRBJ2-1): NAGVMQNPRHLVRRRGQEARLRCSPMKGHSHVYWYRQLPEEGLKFMVYLQKENIIDESGMPKERFSAEFPKEGPSILRIQQVVRGDSAAYFCASSPRESSYNEQFFGPGTRLTVL.

The rearrangement uses TRBV5-1 and TRBJ1-1; the match to TRBD1 covers 7 bases. V lost 4 bases and J lost 4; bases outside the gene matches: 7. The CDR3 extends over 14 amino acids. In germline, CDR1 is SGHRS, CDR2 YFSETQ. The CDR3 nucleotides are TGCGCCAGCAGCCCCAGGGGGGATGTCACTGAAGCTTTCTTT. Amino acids: CASSPRGDVTEAFF.

This clone occurred a few times. The chain is built from TRBV11-2 and TRBJ2-7; 7 bases line up with TRBD1. The CDR3 spans 15 residues. CDR1 SGHAT and CDR2 FQNNGV come from the germline V gene. The junction had 12 bases not matched to a gene; V was cut back by 1 base and J by 9 bases. The CDR3 loop is CASSLAGQVSFGQYF. CDR3 DNA: TGTGCCAGCAGCTTAGCCGGACAGGTATCTTTTGGGCAGTACTTC.

The chain uses TRBV15 and TRBJ1-5; D call uncertain. The CDR3 is 15 amino acids. The germline V and J ends were trimmed by 0 bases and 2 bases, with 8 bases remaining between them. From germline, CDR1 is LNHNV and CDR2 YYDKDF (reference sequence). The CDR3 loop is CATSRDLGGNQPQHF. CDR3 nucleotides: TGTGCCACCAGCAGAGACCTGGGCGGCAATCAGCCCCAGCATTTT.

V and J are TRBV28 and TRBJ1-2; D might be TRBD1 (6 bases). The CDR3 is made up of 14 amino acids. The germline V gene encodes CDR1 MDHEN and CDR2 SYDVKM. V was trimmed by 5 bases and J by 3 bases, leaving 13 bases between them. For the CDR3, the DNA is TGTGCCAGCAGTCTCTACAGGGATGACTATGGCTACACCTTC. It yields the protein CASSLYRDDYGYTF.

CDR3 region: CASSEGSTNQPQHF. CDR3 nucleotides: TGCGCCAGCAGTGAGGGTAGCACTAATCAGCCCCAGCATTTT. V gene TRBV10-2 combines with J gene TRBJ1-5; D call uncertain. Trimming left V 2 bases short and J 4 bases short, with 9 bases between. The germline CDR1 and CDR2 sequences are WSHSY and SAAADI. The CDR3 is made up of 14 amino acids.

This clone was counted a few times. The chain uses TRBV5-1 and TRBJ1-6; 8 bases agree with TRBD1. CDR3 length equals 14 residues. With 5 bases clipped from V and 7 bases from J, the junction kept 5 bases outside the gene matches. Germline V gene data show CDR1 as SGHRS and CDR2 as YFSETQ. The CDR3 DNA sequence: TGCGCCAGCAGACCGGACAGGGTCAATTCACCCCTCCACTTT. It yields the protein CASRPDRVNSPLHF.

This clone was seen only once. The V gene is TRBV27, the J gene TRBJ2-2; tentatively, D is TRBD1 or TRBD2 (7 bases each). Germline CDR1 and CDR2: MNHEY and SMNVEV (reference sequence). With 6 bases removed from V and 6 bases from J, the gap between germline ends came to 17 bases. CDR3 length equals 15 residues. The CDR3 coding sequence is TGTGCCAGCAGAACAGGGGCGGGGGTCTCCGGGGAGCTGTTTTTT. Encoded protein: CASRTGAGVSGELFF.